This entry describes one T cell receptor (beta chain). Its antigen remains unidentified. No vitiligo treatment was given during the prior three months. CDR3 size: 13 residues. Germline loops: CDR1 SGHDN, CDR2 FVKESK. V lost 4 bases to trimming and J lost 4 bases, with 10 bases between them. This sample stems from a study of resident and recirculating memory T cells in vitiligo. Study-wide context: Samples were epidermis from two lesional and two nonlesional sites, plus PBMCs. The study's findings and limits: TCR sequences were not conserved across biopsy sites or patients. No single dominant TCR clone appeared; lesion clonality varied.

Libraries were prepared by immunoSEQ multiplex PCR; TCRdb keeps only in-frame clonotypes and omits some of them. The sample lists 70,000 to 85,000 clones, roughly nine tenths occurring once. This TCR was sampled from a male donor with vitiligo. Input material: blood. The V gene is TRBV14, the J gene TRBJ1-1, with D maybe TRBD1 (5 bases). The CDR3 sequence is CASSLGTATEAFF. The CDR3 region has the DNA TGTGCCAGCAGCCTAGGGACTGCCACTGAAGCTTTCTTT.